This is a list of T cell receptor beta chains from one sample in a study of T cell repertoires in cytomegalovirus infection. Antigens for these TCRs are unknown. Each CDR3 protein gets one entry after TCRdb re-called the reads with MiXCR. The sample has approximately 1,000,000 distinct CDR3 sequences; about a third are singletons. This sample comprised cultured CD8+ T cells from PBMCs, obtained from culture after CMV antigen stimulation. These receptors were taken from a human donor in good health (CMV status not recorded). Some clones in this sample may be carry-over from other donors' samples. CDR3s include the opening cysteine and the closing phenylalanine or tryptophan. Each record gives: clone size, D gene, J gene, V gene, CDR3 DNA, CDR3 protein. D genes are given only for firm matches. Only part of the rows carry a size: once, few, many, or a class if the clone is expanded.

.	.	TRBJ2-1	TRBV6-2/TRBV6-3	TGTGCCAGCAGTTACTCGGATCCGGGACACCCGTACAATGAGCAGTTCTTC	CASSYSDPGHPYNEQFF
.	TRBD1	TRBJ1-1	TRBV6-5	TGTGCCAGCAGTTACTCGACAGGGCAAGAAGCTTTCTTT	CASSYSTGQEAFF
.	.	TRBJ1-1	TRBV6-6	TGTGCCAGCAGTTACTCGACGCCTAGTTTAGGGGACACTGAAGCTTTCTTT	CASSYSTPSLGDTEAFF
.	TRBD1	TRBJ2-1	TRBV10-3	TGTGCCATCAGTGAGGAGGGGGCGCGATACAATGAGCAGTTCTTC	CAISEEGARYNEQFF
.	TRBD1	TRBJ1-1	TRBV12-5	TGTGCTAGTGGTTTGGTAACAGGGACAGGGGGCGGAGGAAGCACTGAAGCTTTCTTT	CASGLVTGTGGGGSTEAFF
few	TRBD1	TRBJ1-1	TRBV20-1	TGCAGTGCTAGAGATCAAGGGACAGCGAACACTGAAGCTTTCTTT	CSARDQGTANTEAFF
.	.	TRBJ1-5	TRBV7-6	TGTACCAGCAGCCTTAATAGCAATCAGCCCCAGCATTTT	CTSSLNSNQPQHF
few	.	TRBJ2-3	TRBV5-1	TGCGCCAGCAGCGGCGGTCCTAGGGCAGATACGCAGTATTTT	CASSGGPRADTQYF
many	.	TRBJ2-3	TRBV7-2	TGTGCCAGCAGCTTGGGCGGATTTAGCACAGATACGCAGTATTTT	CASSLGGFSTDTQYF
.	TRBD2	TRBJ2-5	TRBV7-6	TGTGCCAGCAGCTTATCTCTAGCGGCCCAAGAGACCCAGTACTTC	CASSLSLAAQETQYF
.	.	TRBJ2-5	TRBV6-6	TGTGCCAGCAGTACCCTTGGGGCAGGCCTCCAAGAGACCCAGTACTTC	CASSTLGAGLQETQYF
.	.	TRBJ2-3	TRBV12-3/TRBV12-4	TGTGCCAGCAGACTAGAAACAGATACGCAGTATTTT	CASRLETDTQYF
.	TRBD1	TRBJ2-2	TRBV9	TGTGCCAGCAGCGTAGTAGACAGGGGGGCAACCGGGGAGCTGTTTTTT	CASSVVDRGATGELFF
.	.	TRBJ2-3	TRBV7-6	TGTGCCAGCAGCTTGCGCTGGGACACCACAGATACGCAGTATTTT	CASSLRWDTTDTQYF
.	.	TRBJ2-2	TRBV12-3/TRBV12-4	TGTGCCAGCAGCGCTACAGGACCCACCGGGGAGCTGTTTTTT	CASSATGPTGELFF
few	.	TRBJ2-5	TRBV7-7	TGTGCTAGCAGCATTCGGACGGGACCTGAAGAGACCCAGTACTTC	CASSIRTGPEETQYF
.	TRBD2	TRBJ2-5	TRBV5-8	TGTGCCAGCAGAACCGGGACTAGCGGGGGAGAGACCCAGTACTTC	CASRTGTSGGETQYF
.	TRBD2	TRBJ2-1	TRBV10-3	TGTGCCATCAGAATAGGGCTATCGGGGGGGCCGTACAATGAGCAGTTCTTC	CAIRIGLSGGPYNEQFF
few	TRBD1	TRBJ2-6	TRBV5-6	TGTGCCAGCAGCCTTCCCGGGGGACAGGGTAACAGGGCCAACGTCCTGACTTTC	CASSLPGGQGNRANVLTF
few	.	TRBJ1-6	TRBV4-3	TGCGCCAGCAGCCAAAGCGGGGGTAATTCACCCCTCCACTTT	CASSQSGGNSPLHF
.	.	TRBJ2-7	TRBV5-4	TGTGCCAGCAGCCTCCGGGGCCATTACGAGCAGTACTTC	CASSLRGHYEQYF
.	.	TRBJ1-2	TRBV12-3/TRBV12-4	TGTGCCAGCAGCCCTGGGACTGAATATGGCTACACCTTC	CASSPGTEYGYTF
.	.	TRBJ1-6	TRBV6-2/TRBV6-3	TGTGCCAGCAATGAACCCAATTCACCCCTCCACTTT	CASNEPNSPLHF
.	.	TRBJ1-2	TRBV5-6	TGTGCCAGCAGCTTGGCCGGGGAGGGCTATGGCTACACCTTC	CASSLAGEGYGYTF
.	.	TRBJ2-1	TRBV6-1	TGTGCCAGCATTTCAGAGAATGCTGAGCAGTTCTTC	CASISENAEQFF